The present TCR beta chain was sequenced within a study of human T cells and chemical hapten exposure. Findings of the study overall: After DPC sensitization, TCRs above 1 in 1000 frequency showed no change.

Indicated time point: patch test 3, about 24 weeks after DPC sensitization. Treatment denoted: therapeutic diphenylcyclopropenone sensitization with weekly scalp DPC. Prior to application of each patch test, blood was drawn. Separate cDNA molecules received unique molecular identifiers, which the library attached to them. Original data processing: From approximately 20,000 to 700,000 TCRs were found per sample, with a median of around 100,000. TCRdb redid the calling of the RACE reads with MiXCR, one entry per CDR3 protein. The V and J calls and clone size are TCRdb's, not the authors'. The sample lists tens of thousands of distinct CDR3 sequences, about an eighth occurring once. This clonotype has only a few counts. Its antigen remains unknown. The CDR3 is 17 residues long. V gave up 4 bases and J gave up 1 base, with 19 bases separating them. Germline loops: CDR1 SGHRS, CDR2 YFSETQ.

The sample was whole blood, taken in connection with sensitization to the hapten diphenylcyclopropenone (DPC). This chain connects TRBV5-1 to TRBJ2-3; no firm D call. The receptor was isolated from a man aged 25-40 years with alopecia areata. Some clones in this sample may be carry-over from other donors' samples. The CDR3: CASSIETTTQRTDTQYF. As DNA, the CDR3 is TGCGCCAGCAGCATAGAAACAACGACTCAACGCACAGATACGCAGTATTTT.